Included here is one TCR beta chain sequence, with context. Germline CDR1 MNHEY, CDR2 SMNVEV (reference sequence). V shed 5 bases and J shed 3 bases, with 14 bases lying between them. The CDR3 covers 14 residues. The source of the sample is a study of shared clonotypes between healthy human individuals. About the study: A couple of women and a few men aged 18 to 49 served as donors.

Every immunoSEQ plate was one replicate of a subset's evenly spread DNA. This table comes from immunoSEQ multiplex PCR, and its TCRdb copy is limited to in-frame clones, with some not included. This table has roughly 320,000 clones, over 75% appearing once. The rearrangement joins TRBV27 to TRBJ2-7, with a tentative D call TRBD2 (5 bases). The specimen sequenced was memory CD8+ T cells sorted from blood. The subset was: CD45RO+ cells pooled with CCR7-negative TemRA cells. The clonotype was recovered from a man younger than 35 in good health. The CDR3 region has the DNA TGTGCCAGCAGTCCCCGGGGTACCGTCTACGAGCAGTACTTC. It encodes CASSPRGTVYEQYF.